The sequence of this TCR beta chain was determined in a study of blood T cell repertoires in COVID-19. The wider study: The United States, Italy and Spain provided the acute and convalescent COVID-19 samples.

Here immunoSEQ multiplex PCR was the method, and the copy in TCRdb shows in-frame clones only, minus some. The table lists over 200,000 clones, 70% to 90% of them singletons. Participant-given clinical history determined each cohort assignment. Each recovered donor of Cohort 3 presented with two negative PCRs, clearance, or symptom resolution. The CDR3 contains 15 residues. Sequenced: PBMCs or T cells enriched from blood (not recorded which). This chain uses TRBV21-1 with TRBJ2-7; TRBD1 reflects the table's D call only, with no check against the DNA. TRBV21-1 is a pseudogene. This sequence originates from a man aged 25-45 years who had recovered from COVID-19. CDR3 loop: CASSAPGRGRYEQYF. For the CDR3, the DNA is TGTGCCAGCAGCGCCCCAGGCAGGGGGCGGTACGAGCAGTACTTC.